Below, 5 T cell receptor beta chains from the same sample are listed, as sequenced in a study of neoadjuvant anti-PD-1 for oral cavity cancer. TCRdb's copy holds only in-frame clones and misses some; the assay was immunoSEQ multiplex PCR. The sample records about 42,000 clones, 65% to 80% being singletons. Time point here: after neoadjuvant nivolumab, at surgical resection. The source was PBMCs, collected after nivolumab (anti-PD-1) treatment. The receptors originated from a person aged 40 to 85 with oral cavity squamous cell carcinoma.

This chain links TRBV6-4 with TRBJ2-7; D is perhaps TRBD2 (6 bases). V lost 0 bases to trimming and J lost 0 bases, with 12 bases between them. This CDR3 contains 16 residues. CDR1 MRHNA and CDR2 SNTAGT come from the germline V gene. This chain's CDR3 is CASSDSRREDSYEQYF. For the CDR3, the DNA is TGTGCCAGCAGTGACTCGAGGAGGGAGGACTCCTACGAGCAGTACTTC.

The V gene is TRBV11-2, the J gene TRBJ2-7; D remains ambiguous. Germline CDR1 is SGHAT and CDR2 is FQNNGV. CDR3 length: 12 residues. Trimming pared 6 bases from V and 5 bases from J, leaving 11 bases between. This CDR3 is CASSLGPDEQYF. The DNA for the CDR3 is TGTGCCAGCAGTCTCGGACCGGACGAGCAGTACTTC.

This chain joins TRBV10-2 and TRBJ1-2, with D possibly being TRBD1 (6 bases). Germline CDR1 is WSHSY and CDR2 is SAAADI. V lost 10 bases and J 0 bases, leaving 12 bases between the germline ends. This CDR3 is built from 13 residues. CDR3 residues: CATSQGPNYGYTF. CDR3 DNA: TGCGCCACTTCACAGGGCCCTAACTATGGCTACACCTTC.

The V call is TRBV6-4, the J call TRBJ1-4, with D unresolved. With 0 bases removed from V and 0 bases from J, the gap between germline ends came to 8 bases. The germline V gene encodes CDR1 MRHNA and CDR2 SNTAGT. The CDR3 has 16 amino acids. The CDR3 coding sequence is TGTGCCAGCAGTGACTCGAGGCACGCAACTAATGAAAAACTGTTTTTT. Translated: CASSDSRHATNEKLFF.

The chain links TRBV6-1 to TRBJ2-1; TRBD1 matches at 8 bases. The CDR3 is made up of 14 amino acids. Germline V gene lookup returns CDR1 MNHNS and CDR2 SASEGT. Unmatched junction bases numbered 3, after V lost 6 bases and J lost 2 bases. The chain's CDR3 is CASSVTGAYNEQFF. Here the CDR3 DNA reads TGTGCCAGCAGCGTGACAGGGGCCTACAATGAGCAGTTCTTC.